The rows below give T cell receptor beta chains drawn from one sample of a study of blood T cell repertoires in COVID-19. The table came from immunoSEQ multiplex PCR; TCRdb's copy has only in-frame clones and leaves some out. The table includes more than 75,000 clones, about 86% detected once. Sequencing was performed on peripheral blood. The receptors were sampled from an elderly man with active or convalescent COVID-19. The CDR3 runs from the conserved cysteine through the conserved F or W. The D gene is left open where the match is weak. A row's size may be missing; if present it is once, few, many or a size class.

j_call,clone_size,d_call,v_call,cdr3_aa,cdr3_nt
TRBJ2-5,.,.,TRBV5-1,CASSLAGAGETQYF,TGCGCCAGCAGCTTGGCAGGGGCTGGGGAGACCCAGTACTTC
TRBJ2-1,.,TRBD2,TRBV12-5,CATQKLAPSYNEQFF,TGTGCTACTCAGAAACTAGCGCCATCCTACAATGAGCAGTTCTTC
TRBJ2-5,.,.,TRBV7-9,CASSLAGRETQYF,TGTGCCAGCAGCTTAGCTGGGAGGGAGACCCAGTACTTC
TRBJ2-1,.,TRBD2,TRBV2,CASSLTGTSGSSEQFF,TGTGCCAGCAGCTTGACCGGGACTAGCGGGAGTAGTGAGCAGTTCTTC
TRBJ2-7,.,TRBD2,TRBV6-2/TRBV6-3,CASTPVEGGPIFDEQYF,TGTGCCAGCACCCCGGTGGAGGGAGGGCCCATCTTCGACGAGCAGTACTTC
TRBJ2-5,.,.,TRBV7-2,CASSLAPRGGTQYF,TGTGCCAGCAGCTTAGCGCCCCGAGGGGGAACCCAGTACTTC
TRBJ1-5,.,.,TRBV12-3/TRBV12-4,CASSFPGDQPQHF,TGTGCCAGCAGTTTTCCAGGGGACCAGCCCCAGCATTTT
TRBJ1-5,.,.,TRBV19,CASSQTVYSNQPQHF,TGTGCCAGTAGCCAGACAGTATATAGCAATCAGCCCCAGCATTTT
TRBJ1-1,.,.,TRBV7-9,CASSLDSGQRAFF,TGTGCCAGCAGCTTAGATTCTGGACAGAGGGCTTTCTTT
TRBJ2-5,.,.,TRBV9,CASSVGFRGTETQYF,TGTGCCAGCAGCGTAGGGTTTCGCGGGACGGAGACCCAGTACTTC
TRBJ2-1,.,.,TRBV21-1,CASSKGLYNEQFF,TGTGCCAGCAGCAAGGGACTCTACAATGAGCAGTTCTTC
TRBJ2-2,.,TRBD2,TRBV5-1,CASSLVPAGDTGELFF,TGCGCCAGCAGCTTGGTTCCAGCGGGAGATACCGGGGAGCTGTTTTTT
TRBJ2-7,.,TRBD2,TRBV7-6,CASSWTSSGIGEQYF,TGTGCCAGCAGTTGGACCTCTAGCGGCATAGGGGAGCAGTACTTC
TRBJ1-1,.,.,TRBV5-1,CASSSDISNTEAFF,TGCGCCAGCAGCTCGGACATTTCGAACACTGAAGCTTTCTTT
TRBJ2-3,.,TRBD2,TRBV7-2,CASSPRLNPAGDLTDTQYF,TGTGCCAGCAGCCCTCGACTCAACCCAGCGGGAGACTTAACAGATACGCAGTATTTT
TRBJ2-7,few,.,TRBV7-9,CASSLSDLKYEQYF,TGTGCCAGCAGCTTAAGCGATCTGAAGTACGAGCAGTACTTC
TRBJ1-3,.,.,TRBV28,CASSSVQGTSGNTIYF,TGTGCCAGCAGTTCCGTACAGGGTACTTCTGGAAACACCATATATTTT
TRBJ2-1,.,TRBD2,TRBV13,CASSLESGGFYNEQFF,TGTGCCAGCAGCTTAGAGTCGGGAGGGTTCTACAATGAGCAGTTCTTC
TRBJ2-1,.,.,TRBV20-1,CSALSNEQFF,TGCAGTGCCCTTTCCAATGAGCAGTTCTTC
TRBJ1-2,.,.,TRBV2,CASSVRSYGYTF,TGTGCCAGCAGTGTGCGGAGCTATGGCTACACCTTC
TRBJ2-7,.,TRBD2,TRBV2,CASRLAGGPLIDEQYF,TGTGCCAGCAGGCTAGCGGGAGGGCCTTTAATCGACGAGCAGTACTTC
TRBJ1-3,.,TRBD1,TRBV2,CASRRTGGRIGGTIYF,TGTGCCAGCAGGAGGACAGGGGGCCGAATTGGAGGCACCATATATTTT
TRBJ2-2,once,.,TRBV29-1,CSVGRTGELFF,TGCAGCGTTGGTCGCACCGGGGAGCTGTTTTTT
TRBJ1-2,once,.,TRBV7-9,CASSPTANYGYTF,TGTGCCAGCAGCCCTACTGCTAACTATGGCTACACCTTC
TRBJ2-1,once,TRBD1,TRBV28,CASSSGGQGNYNEQFF,TGTGCCAGCAGTTCCGGGGGACAGGGGAACTACAATGAGCAGTTCTTC
TRBJ1-6,few,.,TRBV5-1,CASSPRPRKERSPLHF,TGCGCCAGCAGCCCAAGGCCCCGAAAAGAGCGTTCACCCCTCCACTTT
TRBJ1-6,.,TRBD1,TRBV5-1,CASGLGQARYNSPLHF,TGCGCCAGCGGATTAGGACAGGCACGATATAATTCACCCCTCCACTTT
TRBJ2-5,.,TRBD2,TRBV5-6,CASSLLASGARVAQYF,TGTGCCAGCAGCTTGTTGGCTAGCGGGGCTAGAGTGGCCCAGTACTTC
TRBJ1-1,.,.,TRBV27,CASSYVVGGTEAFF,TGTGCCAGCAGTTACGTAGTTGGAGGAACTGAAGCTTTCTTT
TRBJ1-1,few,TRBD1,TRBV5-4,CASSHTGGETEAFF,TGTGCCAGCAGCCACACAGGGGGAGAGACTGAAGCTTTCTTT
TRBJ2-2,.,TRBD2,TRBV4-2,CASSQTPGLAGTGELFF,TGTGCCAGCAGCCAAACACCGGGACTAGCGGGAACCGGGGAGCTGTTTTTT
TRBJ1-1,.,.,TRBV29-1,CSVGGADTEAFF,TGCAGCGTGGGGGGGGCGGACACTGAAGCTTTCTTT
TRBJ1-1,.,TRBD1,TRBV7-6,CASSPSRQGAKNTEAFF,TGTGCCAGCAGCCCTTCGCGACAGGGGGCGAAGAACACTGAAGCTTTCTTT
TRBJ1-1,.,.,TRBV20-1,CSASLQFMNTEAFF,TGCAGTGCTAGTCTTCAGTTCATGAACACTGAAGCTTTCTTT
TRBJ2-7,.,TRBD1,TRBV19,CASSLGQEYEQYF,TGTGCCAGTAGTTTGGGACAGGAGTACGAGCAGTACTTC
TRBJ2-7,.,TRBD1,TRBV27,CASRLTGARNEQYF,TGTGCCAGCAGACTGACAGGGGCACGGAACGAGCAGTACTTC
TRBJ2-1,once,TRBD2,TRBV2,CASSFRTSGRFRQFF,TGTGCCAGCAGTTTCCGGACTAGCGGGAGATTTAGGCAGTTCTTC
TRBJ2-7,.,TRBD1,TRBV30,CAWDLRGPINYEQYF,TGTGCCTGGGACCTCAGGGGGCCCATCAACTACGAGCAGTACTTC